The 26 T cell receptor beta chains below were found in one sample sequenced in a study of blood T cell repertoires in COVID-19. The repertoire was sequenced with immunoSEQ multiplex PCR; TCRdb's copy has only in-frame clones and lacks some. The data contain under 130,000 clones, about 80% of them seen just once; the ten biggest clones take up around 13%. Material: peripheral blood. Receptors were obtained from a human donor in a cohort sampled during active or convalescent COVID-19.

CDR3 region: CASSQELSSYNEQFF. The CDR3 nucleotides read TGTGCCAGCAGCCAAGAGCTGAGCTCCTACAATGAGCAGTTCTTC. This chain connects TRBV3-1 (or the pseudogene TRBV3-2) to TRBJ2-1, with D uncertain. In germline, CDR1 is LGHDT, CDR2 YNNKEL (reference sequence). V lost 0 bases and J lost 0, with 6 bases in between. The CDR3 is 15 amino acids.

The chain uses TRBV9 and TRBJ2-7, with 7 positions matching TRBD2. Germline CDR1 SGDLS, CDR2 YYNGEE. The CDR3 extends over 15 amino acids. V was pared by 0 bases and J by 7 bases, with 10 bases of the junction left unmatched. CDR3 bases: TGTGCCAGCAGCGTAGATGGGACTACCACTCGGGAGCAGTACTTC. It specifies CASSVDGTTTREQYF.

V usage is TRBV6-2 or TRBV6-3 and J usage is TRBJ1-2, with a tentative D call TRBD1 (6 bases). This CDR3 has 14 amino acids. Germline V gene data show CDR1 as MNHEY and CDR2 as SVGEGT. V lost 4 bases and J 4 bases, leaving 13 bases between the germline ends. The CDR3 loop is CASSFTTGSYGYTF. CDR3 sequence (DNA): TGTGCCAGCAGTTTCACGACAGGAAGCTATGGCTACACCTTC.

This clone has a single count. The CDR3 reads CASISGGNYNEQFF. CDR3 DNA sequence: TGCGCCAGCATAAGCGGGGGGAACTACAATGAGCAGTTCTTC. V gene TRBV5-1 combines with J gene TRBJ2-1; TRBD2 agrees at 9 bases. Germline V gives CDR1 SGHRS, CDR2 YFSETQ. The CDR3 has 14 amino acids. With V trimmed by 6 bases and J by 3 bases, 4 bases remained unmatched.

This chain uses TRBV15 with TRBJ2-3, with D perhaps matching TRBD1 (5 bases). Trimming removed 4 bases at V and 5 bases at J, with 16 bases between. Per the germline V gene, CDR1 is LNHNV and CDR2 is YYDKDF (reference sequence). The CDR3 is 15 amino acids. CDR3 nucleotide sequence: TGTGCCACCAGCAAAGGTGAGACAGAGCAAGATACGCAGTATTTT. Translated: CATSKGETEQDTQYF.

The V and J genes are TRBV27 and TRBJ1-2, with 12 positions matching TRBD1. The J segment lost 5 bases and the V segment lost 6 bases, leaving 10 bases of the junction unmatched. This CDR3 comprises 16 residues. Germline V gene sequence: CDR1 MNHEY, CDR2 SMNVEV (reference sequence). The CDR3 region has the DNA TGTGCCAGCAGCCACTATGGGGGACAGGGGGCTTATGGCTACACCTTC. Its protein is CASSHYGGQGAYGYTF.

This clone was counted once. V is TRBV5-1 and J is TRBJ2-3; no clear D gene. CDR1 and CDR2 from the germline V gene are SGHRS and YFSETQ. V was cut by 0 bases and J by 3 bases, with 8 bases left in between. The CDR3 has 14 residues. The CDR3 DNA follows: TGCGCCAGCAGCTTGGAAGACTTAACAGATACGCAGTATTTT. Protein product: CASSLEDLTDTQYF.

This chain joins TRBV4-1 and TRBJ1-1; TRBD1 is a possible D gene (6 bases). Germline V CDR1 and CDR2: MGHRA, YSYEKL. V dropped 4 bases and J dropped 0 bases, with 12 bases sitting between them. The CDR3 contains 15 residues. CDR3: CASSLRQDLNTEAFF. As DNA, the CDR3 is TGCGCCAGCAGCCTCCGACAGGACCTGAACACTGAAGCTTTCTTT.

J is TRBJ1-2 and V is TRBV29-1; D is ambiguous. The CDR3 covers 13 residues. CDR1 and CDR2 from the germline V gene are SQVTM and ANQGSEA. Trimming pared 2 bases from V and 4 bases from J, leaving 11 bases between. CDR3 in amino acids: CSVETPRIYGYTF. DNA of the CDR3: TGCAGCGTTGAAACACCGAGGATCTATGGCTACACCTTC. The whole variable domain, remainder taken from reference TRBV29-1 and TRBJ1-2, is SAVISQKPSRDICQRGTSLTIQCQVDSQVTMMFWYRQQPGQSLTLIATANQGSEATYESGFVIDKFPISRPNLTFSTLTVSNMSPEDSSIYLCSVETPRIYGYTFGSGTRLTVV.

This chain's CDR3 is CASMSLAYTEAFF. The CDR3, as DNA: TGTGCCAGCATGAGTTTAGCGTACACTGAAGCTTTCTTT. V is TRBV27 and J is TRBJ1-1; no firm D call. V was trimmed by 7 bases and J by 3 bases, leaving 12 bases between them. Germline values: CDR1 MNHEY, CDR2 SMNVEV (reference sequence). The CDR3 runs to 13 residues.

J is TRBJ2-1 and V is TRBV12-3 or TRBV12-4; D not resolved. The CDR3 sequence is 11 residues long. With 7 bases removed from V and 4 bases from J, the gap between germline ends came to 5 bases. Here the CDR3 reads CASTGYNEQFF. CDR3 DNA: TGTGCCAGCACGGGTTACAATGAGCAGTTCTTC.

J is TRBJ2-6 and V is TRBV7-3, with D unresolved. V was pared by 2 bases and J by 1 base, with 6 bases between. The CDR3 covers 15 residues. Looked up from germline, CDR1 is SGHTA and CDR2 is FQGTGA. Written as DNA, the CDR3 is TGTGCCAGCAGCTTAGACACATCTGGGGCCAACGTCCTGACTTTC. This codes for CASSLDTSGANVLTF.

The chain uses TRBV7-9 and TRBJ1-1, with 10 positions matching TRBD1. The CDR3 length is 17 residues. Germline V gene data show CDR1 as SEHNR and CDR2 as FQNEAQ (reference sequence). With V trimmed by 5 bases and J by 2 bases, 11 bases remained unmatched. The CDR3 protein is CASSTRGTGVINTEAFF. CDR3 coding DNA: TGTGCCAGCAGCACCCGGGGGACAGGGGTAATAAACACTGAAGCTTTCTTT.

The CDR3 reads CASSLATGDYNEQFF. CDR3 DNA: TGTGCCAGCAGCTTGGCCACCGGGGACTACAATGAGCAGTTCTTC. The chain joins TRBV5-4 to TRBJ2-1, with D perhaps matching TRBD2 (5 bases). The CDR3 is 15 amino acids. Trimming took off 0 bases at V and 3 bases at J, with 10 bases between the two ends. The germline CDR1 and CDR2 sequences are SGHNT and YYREEE (reference sequence).

CDR3 in DNA: TGTGCCAGTAGTATGGTCACGGGGGTTGTAGCAGATACGCAGTATTTT. Translated: CASSMVTGVVADTQYF. The chain recombines TRBV19 with TRBJ2-3, with D possibly matching TRBD2 (6 bases). The CDR3 sequence is 16 residues long. The germline CDR1 and CDR2 sequences are LNHDA and SQIVND (reference sequence). V was trimmed by 3 bases and J by 4 bases, leaving 17 bases between them. The full variable domain, completed using reference TRBV19 and TRBJ2-3, is DGGITQSPKYLFRKEGQNVTLSCEQNLNHDAMYWYRQDPGQGLRLIYYSQIVNDFQKGDIAEGYSVSREKKESFPLTVTSAQKNPTAFYLCASSMVTGVVADTQYFGPGTRLTVL.

CDR3 in DNA: TGTGCCAGTAGTATAGACAGGGGGAATTCACCCCTCCACTTT. It codes for CASSIDRGNSPLHF. This chain joins TRBV19 and TRBJ1-6; TRBD1 matches 7 bases. With V trimmed by 0 bases and J by 7 bases, 0 bases remained unmatched. Germline CDR1 LNHDA, CDR2 SQIVND (reference sequence). This CDR3 has 14 residues.

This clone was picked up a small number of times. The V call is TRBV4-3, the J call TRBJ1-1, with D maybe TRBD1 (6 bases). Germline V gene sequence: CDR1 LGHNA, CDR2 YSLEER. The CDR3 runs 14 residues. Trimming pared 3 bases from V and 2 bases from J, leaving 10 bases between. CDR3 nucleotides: TGCGCCAGCAGCCAGAACAGGGAAAACACTGAAGCTTTCTTT. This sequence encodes CASSQNRENTEAFF.

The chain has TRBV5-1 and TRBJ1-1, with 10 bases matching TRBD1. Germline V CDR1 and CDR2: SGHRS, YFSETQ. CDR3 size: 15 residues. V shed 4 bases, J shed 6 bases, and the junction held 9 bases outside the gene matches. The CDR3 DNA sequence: TGCGCCAGCAGCCCGGGGACAGGGGCTGGGTCTGAAGCTTTCTTT. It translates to CASSPGTGAGSEAFF.

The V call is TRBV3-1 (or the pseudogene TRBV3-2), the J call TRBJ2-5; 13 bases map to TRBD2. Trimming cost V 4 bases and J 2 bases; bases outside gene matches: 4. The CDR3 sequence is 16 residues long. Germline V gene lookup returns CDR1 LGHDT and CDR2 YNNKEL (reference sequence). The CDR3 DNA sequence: TGTGCCAGCAGCCGTCGACTAGCGGGGGGACAAGAGACCCAGTACTTC. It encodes CASSRRLAGGQETQYF.

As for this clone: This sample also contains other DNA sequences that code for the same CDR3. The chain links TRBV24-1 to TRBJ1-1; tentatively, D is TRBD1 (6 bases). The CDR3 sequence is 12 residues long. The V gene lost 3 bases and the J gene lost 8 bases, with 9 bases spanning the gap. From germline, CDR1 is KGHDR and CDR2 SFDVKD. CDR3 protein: CATSDPGTEAFF. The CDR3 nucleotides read TGTGCCACCAGTGATCCCGGGACAGAAGCTTTCTTT.

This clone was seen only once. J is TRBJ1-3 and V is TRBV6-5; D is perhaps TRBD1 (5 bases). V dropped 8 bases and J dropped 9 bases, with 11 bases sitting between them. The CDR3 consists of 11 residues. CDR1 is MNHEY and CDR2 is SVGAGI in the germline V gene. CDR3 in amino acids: CASRSGATIYF. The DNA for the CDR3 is TGTGCCAGCCGAAGCGGGGCCACCATATATTTT.

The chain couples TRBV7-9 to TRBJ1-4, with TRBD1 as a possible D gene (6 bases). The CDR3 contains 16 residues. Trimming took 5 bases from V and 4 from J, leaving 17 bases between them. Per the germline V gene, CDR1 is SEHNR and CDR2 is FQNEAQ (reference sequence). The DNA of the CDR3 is TGTGCCAGCAGCCCCACAGACAGGCGCGGTAATGAAAAACTGTTTTTT. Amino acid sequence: CASSPTDRRGNEKLFF.

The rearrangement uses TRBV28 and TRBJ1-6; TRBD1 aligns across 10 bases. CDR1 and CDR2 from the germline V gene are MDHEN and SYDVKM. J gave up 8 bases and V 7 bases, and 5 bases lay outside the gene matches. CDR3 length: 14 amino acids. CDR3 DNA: TGTGCCAGCACCCCGACAGGGGGCCATTCACCCCTCCACTTT. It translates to CASTPTGGHSPLHF.

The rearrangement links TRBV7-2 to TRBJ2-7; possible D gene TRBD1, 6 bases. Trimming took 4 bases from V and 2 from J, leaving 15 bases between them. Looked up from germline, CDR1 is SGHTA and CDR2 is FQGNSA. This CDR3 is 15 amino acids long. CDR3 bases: TGTGCCAGCAGCTCCGGGACACTGACGCCCTACGAGCAGTACTTC. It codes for CASSSGTLTPYEQYF. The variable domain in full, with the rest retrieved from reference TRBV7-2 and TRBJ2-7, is GAGVSQSPSNKVTEKGKDVELRCDPISGHTALYWYRQSLGQGLEFLIYFQGNSAPDKSGLPSDRFSAERTGGSVSTLTIQRTQQEDSAVYLCASSSGTLTPYEQYFGPGTRLTVT.

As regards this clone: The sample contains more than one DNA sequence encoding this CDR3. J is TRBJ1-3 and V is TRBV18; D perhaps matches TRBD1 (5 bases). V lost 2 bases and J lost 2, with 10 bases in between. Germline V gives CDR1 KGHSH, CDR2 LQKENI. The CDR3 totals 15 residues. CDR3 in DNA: TGTGCCAGCTCACCAGACAGAGGCCCTGGAAACACCATATATTTT. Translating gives CASSPDRGPGNTIYF. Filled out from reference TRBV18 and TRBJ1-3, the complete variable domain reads NAGVMQNPRHLVRRRGQEARLRCSPMKGHSHVYWYRQLPEEGLKFMVYLQKENIIDESGMPKERFSAEFPKEGPSILRIQQVVRGDSAAYFCASSPDRGPGNTIYFGEGSWLTVV.

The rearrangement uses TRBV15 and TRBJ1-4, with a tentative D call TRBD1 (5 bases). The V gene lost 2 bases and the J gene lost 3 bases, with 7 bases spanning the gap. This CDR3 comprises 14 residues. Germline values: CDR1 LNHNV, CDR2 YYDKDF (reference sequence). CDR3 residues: CATSRQGANEKLFF. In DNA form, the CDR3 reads TGTGCCACCAGCAGACAGGGTGCTAATGAAAAACTGTTTTTT.